One TCR beta chain is described in this entry. The junction shows a germline mismatch at one end, possibly a read error. CDR3 length: 18 residues. The germline V gene has CDR1 DFQATT and CDR2 SNEGSKA (reference sequence). Amplified TCR beta CDR3 regions came from RNA transcripts. First-round RT-PCR of the TCR CDR3 relied on the HTBI primer set. One entry per CDR3 protein, called by TCRdb with MiXCR from the multiplex PCR reads. The data show 650,000 to 750,000 distinct CDR3 sequences, with 12% to 15% seen just once and approximately 10% held by the top ten. The sample is drawn from a study of T cells in Graves' hyperthyroidism and ophthalmopathy. The authors obtained PBMCs from 7.5 to 10 ml of fresh peripheral blood.

The sample consisted of blood. This receptor was identified in a young woman with Graves' hyperthyroidism. The chain is built from TRBV20-1 and TRBJ1-5; tentatively, D is TRBD1 (5 bases). The CDR3 DNA reads as TGCAGTGCTAGACCGGGTCAGGGCTCTTTGTATAGCAATCGGCCCCAGCATTTT. It is translated as CSARPGQGSLYSNRPQHF.